Each of the 16 T cell receptor beta chains below was sequenced from the same sample in a study of cytomegalovirus exposure and HLA in healthy donors. 13 Jbeta primers and 60 Vbeta primers were used for the PCR. The repertoire was sequenced with immunoSEQ multiplex PCR; TCRdb's copy has only in-frame clones and lacks some. The sample records about 130,000 clones, more than 70% being singletons. The sample was PBMCs. These receptors came from a man between 40 and 49 years old in good health and CMV-seronegative.

V is TRBV7-2 and J is TRBJ2-7; 10 positions match TRBD2. Trimming removed 1 base from V and 4 bases from J; junction bases left unmatched: 4. This CDR3 is built from 15 residues. The germline V gene has CDR1 SGHTA and CDR2 FQGNSA. CDR3 in amino acids: CASSLVAGGPYEQYF. CDR3 DNA sequence: TGTGCCAGCAGCTTAGTAGCGGGAGGACCTTACGAGCAGTACTTC. The entire variable domain, with the rest obtained from reference TRBV7-2 and TRBJ2-7, is as follows: GAGVSQSPSNKVTEKGKDVELRCDPISGHTALYWYRQSLGQGLEFLIYFQGNSAPDKSGLPSDRFSAERTGGSVSTLTIQRTQQEDSAVYLCASSLVAGGPYEQYFGPGTRLTVT.

This chain connects TRBV5-1 to TRBJ2-5; D is possibly TRBD1 (6 bases). CDR1 SGHRS and CDR2 YFSETQ come from the germline V gene. The germline V and J ends were trimmed by 3 bases and 2 bases, with 14 bases remaining between them. CDR3 size: 15 residues. CDR3 amino acids: CASSSPEQGQETQYF. CDR3 nucleotide sequence: TGCGCCAGCAGCTCCCCCGAACAGGGACAAGAGACCCAGTACTTC.

This sequence joins TRBV29-1 and TRBJ1-1; 9 nucleotides align to TRBD1. This CDR3 is 13 amino acids long. The germline V gene has CDR1 SQVTM and CDR2 ANQGSEA. The J segment lost 3 bases and the V segment lost 7 bases, leaving 6 bases of the junction unmatched. For the CDR3, the DNA is TGCAGCGGGGGATGGACAGGGGACACTGAAGCTTTCTTT. Amino acid sequence: CSGGWTGDTEAFF.

The chain couples TRBV7-6 to TRBJ2-5; TRBD1 agrees at 7 bases. Germline V gene data show CDR1 as SGHVS and CDR2 as FNYEAQ. After removal of 5 bases from V and 1 base from J, the junction contained 4 bases not matched to a gene. This CDR3 comprises 14 residues. The CDR3 DNA is TGTGCCAGCAGCCCTGGGACAGCCCAAGAGACCCAGTACTTC. It codes for CASSPGTAQETQYF.

The chain uses TRBV13 and TRBJ2-1; no definite D call. The CDR3 consists of 16 residues. Trimming cost V 0 bases and J 5 bases, with 14 bases left between them. Germline CDR1 and CDR2: PRHDT and FYEKMQ (reference sequence). CDR3: CASSLGSQDPDNEQFF. The CDR3, as DNA: TGTGCCAGCAGCTTAGGCTCGCAGGATCCTGACAATGAGCAGTTCTTC.

In its sample, this clone was seen a few times. The rearrangement uses TRBV19 and TRBJ2-5; a weak D match, TRBD2 (6 bases). Germline V gene lookup returns CDR1 LNHDA and CDR2 SQIVND (reference sequence). Trimming shortened V by 3 bases and J by 5 bases, and 16 bases separated the two germline ends. The CDR3 loop spans 15 amino acids. CDR3 sequence: CASSISASEAETQYF. In DNA form, the CDR3 reads TGTGCCAGTAGTATCTCGGCTAGCGAGGCGGAGACCCAGTACTTC. Full variable domain (outside the CDR3, taken from reference TRBV19 and TRBJ2-5): DGGITQSPKYLFRKEGQNVTLSCEQNLNHDAMYWYRQDPGQGLRLIYYSQIVNDFQKGDIAEGYSVSREKKESFPLTVTSAQKNPTAFYLCASSISASEAETQYFGPGTRLLVL.

CDR3 nucleotides: TGTGCCAGCAGCCATAGCGGGTCGGGAGAGACCCAGTACTTC. Translating gives CASSHSGSGETQYF. The V call is TRBV4-2, the J call TRBJ2-5, with TRBD2 matching over 7 bases. The CDR3 is 14 amino acids. CDR1 is LGHNA, CDR2 YNFKEQ, per germline. With V trimmed by 3 bases and J by 4 bases, 5 bases remained unmatched.

This clone was observed once. The J gene is TRBJ2-5, the V gene TRBV4-1, with a tentative D call TRBD1 (5 bases). Per germline, CDR1 MGHRA and CDR2 YSYEKL. V was shortened by 0 bases and J by 1 base, with 9 bases between the two germline ends. The CDR3 has 15 residues. The DNA of the CDR3 is TGCGCCAGCAGCCAAGATGGAAGGGGCCAAGAGACCCAGTACTTC. It yields the protein CASSQDGRGQETQYF.

The chain employs TRBV5-6 and TRBJ1-1; D not certain. Germline CDR1 reads SGHDT; CDR2 reads YYEEEE. This CDR3 comprises 12 residues. V was cut by 3 bases and J by 11 bases, with 14 bases left in between. Written as DNA, the CDR3 is TGTGCCAGCAGCTGGAACAGACATGACGCTTTCTTT. Translation: CASSWNRHDAFF.

V is TRBV2 and J is TRBJ1-1; maybe TRBD1 (6 bases). The CDR3 totals 14 residues. The V gene's germline CDR1 is SNHLY and CDR2 FYNNEI. V lost 2 bases, J lost 3 bases, and 10 bases lay in between. CDR3 residues: CASSERGGDTEAFF. The CDR3 nucleotides are TGTGCCAGCAGTGAAAGAGGGGGGGACACTGAAGCTTTCTTT.

With regard to this clone: Other DNA sequences in the sample encode the same CDR3. This chain uses TRBV28 with TRBJ1-2; 10 bases map to TRBD1. V was clipped by 3 bases and J by 5 bases; unmatched bases: 0. Germline CDR1 is MDHEN and CDR2 is SYDVKM. This CDR3 contains 13 residues. CDR3 bases: TGTGCCAGCAGTTTGGACAGGGGGTATGGCTACACCTTC. Translation gives CASSLDRGYGYTF.

The V and J genes are TRBV19 and TRBJ2-2; TRBD2 matches 7 bases. The CDR3 covers 15 residues. Per germline, CDR1 LNHDA and CDR2 SQIVND (reference sequence). The V gene end was trimmed by 4 bases and the J gene end by 6 bases; junction bases not matched to a gene: 8. This CDR3 reads CASSNPGGNAGELFF. CDR3 DNA sequence: TGTGCCAGTAGTAATCCGGGGGGAAACGCCGGGGAGCTGTTTTTT.

The chain has TRBV4-1 and TRBJ2-5; TRBD2 aligns across 9 bases. Germline V lookup: CDR1 MGHRA, CDR2 YSYEKL. The CDR3 is made up of 15 amino acids. V dropped 4 bases and J dropped 4; count of bases not matched to a gene: 7. Here the CDR3 reads CASSPEVSGRETQYF. The CDR3 DNA is TGCGCCAGCAGCCCTGAGGTTAGCGGGAGAGAGACCCAGTACTTC.

This rearrangement joins TRBV19 to TRBJ1-5; 9 bases map to TRBD1. CDR3 size: 15 residues. V lost 7 bases and J lost 3; bases outside the gene matches: 7. Germline V lookup: CDR1 LNHDA, CDR2 SQIVND (reference sequence). CDR3 loop: CASNTGQGVNQPQHF. CDR3 nucleotides: TGTGCCAGTAACACGGGACAGGGAGTCAATCAGCCCCAGCATTTT. Full variable domain (missing parts from reference TRBV19 and TRBJ1-5): DGGITQSPKYLFRKEGQNVTLSCEQNLNHDAMYWYRQDPGQGLRLIYYSQIVNDFQKGDIAEGYSVSREKKESFPLTVTSAQKNPTAFYLCASNTGQGVNQPQHFGDGTRLSIL.

V usage is TRBV19 and J usage is TRBJ1-1; TRBD1 might be the D (5 bases). The ends were cut back, 1 base at V and 1 base at J, with 7 bases in the middle. Germline loops: CDR1 LNHDA, CDR2 SQIVND (reference sequence). The CDR3 runs to 14 residues. CDR3 in DNA: TGTGCCAGTAGTATAGCAGGGCCGAACACTGAAGCTTTCTTT. It encodes CASSIAGPNTEAFF.

The V gene is TRBV5-8, the J gene TRBJ1-4; D possibly corresponds to TRBD1 (6 bases). V lost 0 bases, J lost 8 bases, and 14 bases lay in between. The CDR3 has 15 residues. From germline, CDR1 is SGHTS and CDR2 YDEGEE. The CDR3 protein is CASSLATGLGEKLFF. The CDR3 DNA is TGTGCCAGCAGCTTGGCCACAGGGCTCGGCGAAAAACTGTTTTTT.